This TCR beta chain was recovered during a study of response to subunit inactivated influenza vaccine. This clonotype was counted many times. MiXCR was run by TCRdb on the RT-PCR reads, yielding one entry per CDR3 protein. The sample holds under 950,000 distinct CDR3 sequences, approximately 21% seen once. V was clipped by 6 bases and J by 4 bases; unmatched bases: 2. This CDR3 has 13 residues. Germline values: CDR1 SNHLY, CDR2 FYNNEI. This chain connects TRBV2 to TRBJ2-1, with TRBD2 matching over 8 bases. The sequence was collected from a man in his fifties or sixties who received an inactivated influenza vaccine. Source: PBMCs from blood, taken roughly 5 days after vaccination. The CDR3, as DNA: TGTGCCAGCAGATTAGCGGGGTACAATGAGCAGTTCTTC. It specifies CASRLAGYNEQFF.